These 9 T cell receptor beta chains were all obtained from the same sample, sequenced in a study of a mutant IDH1 vaccine in newly diagnosed glioma. The data were produced by immunoSEQ multiplex PCR, yet TCRdb's version contains in-frame clones alone and is incomplete. The data contain about 60,000 clones, about 80% of them singletons. Which antigens these TCRs recognize remains unknown. Time point denoted: week 23, last vaccination. Every vaccine dose comprised 300 ug of mutant IDH1 20-mer peptide plus topical imiquimod. Source: PBMCs, taken from a glioma patient whose treatment included an IDH1 peptide vaccine. The receptors shown here come from a man in his late teens or twenties with glioma.

The chain's CDR3 is CASSHQEKRECNEQFF. Written as DNA, the CDR3 is TGCGCCAGCAGCCACCAGGAGAAGCGGGAGTGTAATGAGCAGTTCTTC. The chain uses TRBV4-1 and TRBJ2-1, with TRBD2 identical over 8 bases. The CDR3 length is 16 residues. Trimming removed 3 bases from V and 7 bases from J; junction bases left unmatched: 11. Germline V gene data show CDR1 as MGHRA and CDR2 as YSYEKL.

By its share, this clone is medium-sized. The chain is built from TRBV11-1 and TRBJ1-1; 8 positions match TRBD1. Trimming removed 4 bases from V and 6 bases from J; junction bases left unmatched: 13. The germline gives CDR1 SGHAT, CDR2 FQDESV (reference sequence). The CDR3 spans 16 residues. In DNA, the CDR3 is TGTGCCAGCAGCTCACAGGGGGACTCGGAAAAATCTGAAGCTTTCTTT. It is translated as CASSSQGDSEKSEAFF. The variable domain in full, with the rest retrieved from reference TRBV11-1 and TRBJ1-1, is EAEVAQSPRYKITEKSQAVAFWCDPISGHATLYWYRQILGQGPELLVQFQDESVVDDSQLPKDRFSAERLKGVDSTLKIQPAELGDSAMYLCASSSQGDSEKSEAFFGQGTRLTVV.

The chain uses TRBV18 and TRBJ1-5; D is uncertain. The germline V gene encodes CDR1 KGHSH and CDR2 LQKENI. This CDR3 region has 14 residues. Trimming removed 5 bases from V and 3 bases from J, with 11 bases in between. CDR3 DNA: TGTGCCAGCTCAGGCCAGGCCAACAATCAGCCCCAGCATTTT. Residues: CASSGQANNQPQHF.

V and J are TRBV15 and TRBJ2-7, with 9 bases that match TRBD1. This CDR3 spans 16 amino acids. Trimming took 3 bases from V and 6 from J; bases not matched to a gene: 12. CDR1 and CDR2 from the germline V gene are LNHNV and YYDKDF (reference sequence). The CDR3 protein is CATSRSGTGPLREQYF. The CDR3 nucleotides read TGTGCCACCAGCAGGTCCGGGACAGGGCCCCTCCGCGAGCAGTACTTC.

This clone has just one count. V is TRBV19 and J is TRBJ2-6; D is possibly TRBD1 or TRBD2 (5 bases each). Deletions cut 2 bases from V and 1 base from J, with 15 bases between. The CDR3 is made up of 18 amino acids. Germline assignment: CDR1 LNHDA and CDR2 SQIVND (reference sequence). The CDR3 nucleotides read TGTGCCAGTAGTATACCGAATAGGGGAGTGTCTGGGGCCAACGTCCTGACTTTC. As protein: CASSIPNRGVSGANVLTF.

The chain employs TRBV18 and TRBJ1-1; D gene ambiguous. The germline V and J ends were trimmed by 2 bases and 4 bases, with 8 bases remaining between them. This CDR3 spans 13 amino acids. Looked up from germline, CDR1 is KGHSH and CDR2 is LQKENI. CDR3 sequence reads: CASSPGGSTEAFF. The CDR3 coding sequence is TGTGCCAGCTCACCAGGAGGTAGCACTGAAGCTTTCTTT.

This clone was recorded only once. CDR3 coding DNA: TGTGCCAGCAGCTGGGGACTAGCGGGAGGGCCGGGGGAGCAGTTCTTC. Protein product: CASSWGLAGGPGEQFF. This chain connects TRBV7-8 to TRBJ2-1; 16 bases fit TRBD2. Germline CDR1 reads SGHVS; CDR2 reads FQNEAQ. The CDR3 is 16 amino acids. Unmatched junction bases numbered 7, after V lost 4 bases and J lost 10 bases. The full variable domain, rest sourced from reference TRBV7-8 and TRBJ2-1, is GAGVSQSPRYKVAKRGQDVALRCDPISGHVSLFWYQQALGQGPEFLTYFQNEAQLDKSGLPSDRFFAERPEGSVSTLKIQRTQQEDSAVYLCASSWGLAGGPGEQFFGPGTRLTVL.

V gene TRBV7-2 combines with J gene TRBJ2-7; 9 bases are shared with TRBD2. The V and J ends lost 1 base and 0 bases, in that order; junction bases with no gene match: 1. CDR1 is SGHTA, CDR2 FQGNSA, per germline. The CDR3 has 15 residues. The CDR3 protein is CASSLGSGSSYEQYF. CDR3 nucleotide sequence: TGTGCCAGCAGCTTAGGTAGCGGGAGCTCCTACGAGCAGTACTTC.

A few counts support this clone. The chain joins TRBV30 to TRBJ1-5; 8 nucleotides match TRBD1. CDR1 and CDR2 from the germline V gene are GTSNPN and SVGIG (reference sequence). V lost 2 bases and J lost 5; bases outside the gene matches: 8. The CDR3 sequence is 15 residues long. The CDR3 loop is CAWSRTGSGYQPQHF. The DNA for the CDR3 is TGTGCCTGGAGTCGGACAGGGTCCGGTTATCAGCCCCAGCATTTT.